This is a list of T cell receptor beta chains from one sample in a study of regulatory T cells in long-lasting Graves disease. TCRdb used MiXCR to reprocess the multiplex PCR reads, holding one entry per CDR3 protein. The sample gives 350,000 to 450,000 distinct CDR3 sequences, 15% of which show up once; about 8.2% is in the top ten. The sample was also linked to a second study, of T cells in Graves' hyperthyroidism and ophthalmopathy.

Sequences were derived from peripheral blood mononuclear cells (PBMCs), sampled at new diagnosis, from a patient treated with antithyroid drugs. All receptors come from a woman aged 40 to 50 with Graves disease. The CDR3 runs from the conserved cysteine through the conserved F or W. The D gene is left open where the match is weak. A clone size is listed for some rows: how often the clone was seen (once, few, many), or a class if it is expanded.

V gene	J gene	clone size	D gene	CDR3 DNA	CDR3 protein
TRBV7-2	TRBJ1-3	few	.	TGTGCCAGCAGCTCCCCCTTCGGTCGTTATTCTGGAAACACCATATATTTT	CASSSPFGRYSGNTIYF
TRBV5-5	TRBJ2-3	.	TRBD2	TGTGCCAGCAGCTCGCTAGCGGGAGCGGAAAAAGATACGCAGTATTTT	CASSSLAGAEKDTQYF
TRBV28	TRBJ1-6	many	.	TGTGCCAGCCAGACGGAGAGCTCCTATAATTCACCCCTCCACTTT	CASQTESSYNSPLHF
TRBV12-3/TRBV12-4	TRBJ2-7	many	.	TGTGCCAGCACCCTAGGGGGTGGGGGCGAGCAGTACTTC	CASTLGGGGEQYF
TRBV20-1	TRBJ2-1	few	.	TGCAGTGCTAGATTACTTGGAGACAATCCGCAGTTCTTC	CSARLLGDNPQFF
TRBV27	TRBJ2-3	many	.	TGTGCCAGCAGTTTGGGGGTCGCAGATACGCAGTATTTT	CASSLGVADTQYF
TRBV29-1	TRBJ2-2	many	.	TGCAGCGTATACGAGAACACCGGGGAGCTGTTTTTT	CSVYENTGELFF
TRBV12-3/TRBV12-4	TRBJ1-2	.	TRBD1	TGTGCCAGCTCACAGGGGACCTATGGCTACACCTTC	CASSQGTYGYTF
TRBV6-5	TRBJ1-3	few	.	TGTGCCAGCAGTTACAGGAAGGGATCTGGAAACACCATATATTTT	CASSYRKGSGNTIYF
TRBV19	TRBJ1-3	many	.	TGTGCCAGTAGTATAGGACTAACCGGGGGAAACACCATATATTTT	CASSIGLTGGNTIYF
TRBV13	TRBJ2-1	many	.	TGTGCCAGCAGCTTAAGGCCCGGGTACAATGAGCAGTTCTTC	CASSLRPGYNEQFF
TRBV12-3/TRBV12-4	TRBJ2-7	many	.	TGTGCCAGCAGCAAGGACTCCGGCTACGAGCAGTACTTC	CASSKDSGYEQYF
TRBV7-3	TRBJ2-2	few	TRBD2	TGTGCCAGCAGCTCGGGACTAGCGGCCGGGGAGCTGTTTTTT	CASSSGLAAGELFF
TRBV19	TRBJ2-1	few	TRBD1	TGTGCCACCGCGACCCGGCACGGACAGGGTAAGGATGAGCAGTTCTTC	CATATRHGQGKDEQFF
TRBV27	TRBJ2-3	many	TRBD2	TGTGCCAGCAGTCCCGGGACTACCCAATCAGATACGCAGTATTTT	CASSPGTTQSDTQYF
TRBV7-9	TRBJ2-1	few	.	TGTGCCAGCAGCTTATTGAGCAATGAGCAGTTCTTC	CASSLLSNEQFF
TRBV11-2	TRBJ1-1	many	TRBD1	TGTGCCAGCAGCCGAACCGGGACAGGGATGAACACTGAAGCTTTCTTT	CASSRTGTGMNTEAFF
TRBV3-1	TRBJ1-5	.	.	TGTGCCAGCAGCCAAATAGGGGGCAATCAGCCCCAGCATTTT	CASSQIGGNQPQHF
TRBV5-1	TRBJ2-7	.	TRBD2	TGCGCCAGCACCTTGGCCCAGCGGGGCGCCGAGCAGTACTTC	CASTLAQRGAEQYF
TRBV2	TRBJ2-3	many	TRBD1	TGTGCCAGCAGTGAACAAGCAGGGGGCTCGACAGATACGCAGTATTTT	CASSEQAGGSTDTQYF
TRBV28	TRBJ1-5	many	.	TGTGCCAGCAGTTTTTGGCCCAATGGGCCGAATAGGGGCAATCAGCCCCAGCATTTT	CASSFWPNGPNRGNQPQHF
TRBV9	TRBJ1-2	many	.	TGTGCCAGCAGCGTCCCATACTATGGCTACACCTTC	CASSVPYYGYTF
TRBV15	TRBJ1-5	.	.	TGTGCCACCAGCAGATCCCGGGGGCGGAATCAGCCCCAGCATTTT	CATSRSRGRNQPQHF
TRBV9	TRBJ2-1	.	TRBD2	TGTGCCAGCAGCCCTCGGACTAGCGGTCGGAGCTCCTACAATGTGCAGTTCTTC	CASSPRTSGRSSYNVQFF
TRBV3-1	TRBJ2-7	many	TRBD1	TGTGCCAGCAGCGACCGGGACAGGGGGTCCTACGAGCAGTACTTC	CASSDRDRGSYEQYF
TRBV20-1	TRBJ2-3	.	.	TGCAGTGCCAGTACGGGGCTAAGCGGATCCCCCACAGATACGCAGTATTTT	CSASTGLSGSPTDTQYF
TRBV7-6	TRBJ2-1	.	TRBD2	TGTGCCAGCAGCGCGCGGGAGCCTCCACACAATGAGCAGTTCTTC	CASSAREPPHNEQFF
TRBV9	TRBJ2-3	few	.	TGTGCCAGCAGTCCCATGGGGGTCACAGATACGCAGTATTTT	CASSPMGVTDTQYF
TRBV13	TRBJ2-1	medium-sized	.	TGTGCCAGCAGCCTCACCGGAGACCATGAGCAGTTCTTC	CASSLTGDHEQFF
TRBV5-1	TRBJ1-1	.	.	TGCGCCAGCAGATCGACAGGATCTAACACTGAAGCTTTCTTT	CASRSTGSNTEAFF
TRBV2	TRBJ2-7	many	TRBD1	TGTGCCAGCAGTATGGACAGGGGCGGTTACGAGCAGTACTTC	CASSMDRGGYEQYF
TRBV24-1	TRBJ2-1	.	.	TGTGCCACCAGTGATGGGTCAGATACTTACGCCAATGAGCAGTTCTTC	CATSDGSDTYANEQFF
TRBV4-1	TRBJ2-2	.	.	TGCGCCAGCAGCCAAGAGGGGCGCCTGTCCACCGGGGAGCTGTTTTTT	CASSQEGRLSTGELFF
TRBV30	TRBJ2-3	many	.	TGTGCCTGGACCTCGCCAGGATGGACAGATACGCAGTATTTT	CAWTSPGWTDTQYF
TRBV19	TRBJ2-7	many	TRBD1	TGTGCCAGTAGTAAGGGACAGGGGGCTATCTACGAGCAGTACTTC	CASSKGQGAIYEQYF
TRBV5-1	TRBJ1-6	many	.	TGCGCCAGCAGCTTTGGGACGGTCAATTCACCCCTCCACTTT	CASSFGTVNSPLHF
TRBV5-5	TRBJ1-1	few	.	TGTGCCAGCAGCCCCCTGGGGCAGACGAACACTGAAGCTTTCTTT	CASSPLGQTNTEAFF
TRBV7-9	TRBJ2-1	many	.	TGTGCCAGCAGCTTAGTAGCGGCTCGAAATGAGCAGTTCTTC	CASSLVAARNEQFF
TRBV11-2	TRBJ2-7	many	.	TGTGCCAGCAGCTTAGGTGTCAGCTCCTACGAGCAGTACTTC	CASSLGVSSYEQYF
TRBV30	TRBJ1-4	.	.	TGTGCCTGGAGTGGCGGGGGAGGCGAAAAACTGTTTTTT	CAWSGGGGEKLFF
TRBV12-3/TRBV12-4	TRBJ1-5	many	.	TGTGCCAGCCTTATCCGGGCCCCGAGGGGTCAGCCCCAGCATTTT	CASLIRAPRGQPQHF
TRBV12-3/TRBV12-4	TRBJ2-7	many	TRBD2	TGTGCCAGCAGTTTCTTTCTAGCGGGGAATACCTCCTACGAGCAGTACTTC	CASSFFLAGNTSYEQYF
TRBV18	TRBJ2-7	few	TRBD2	TGTGCCAGCTCACCAGCGGCCTTGCGGGAGTTCCCTAACTCTCCCCGCTACGAGCAGTACTTC	CASSPAALREFPNSPRYEQYF
TRBV5-8	TRBJ2-7	many	.	TGTGCCAGCACCTTCGAGCCGAAAATCTACGAGCAGTACTTC	CASTFEPKIYEQYF
TRBV28	TRBJ1-6	many	TRBD1	TGTGCCAGCAGCCACCCGGGGACAGATAATTCACCCCTCCACTTT	CASSHPGTDNSPLHF
TRBV13	TRBJ2-1	many	TRBD2	TGTGCCAGCAGCCCAGGACTAGCGGGCGATGTCGGAGATGAGCAGTTCTTC	CASSPGLAGDVGDEQFF
TRBV3-1	TRBJ2-7	many	.	TGTGCCAGCAGCCAGCAACTAGCTGGCGAGCAGTACTTC	CASSQQLAGEQYF
TRBV5-4	TRBJ2-7	.	.	TGTGCCAGCAGCCCCTCTGCGGCCACCTACGAGCAGTACTTC	CASSPSAATYEQYF
TRBV3-1	TRBJ2-1	many	.	TGTGCCAGCAGCCAAGAGGGCAGGGTCCTTTTCCGTTACAATGAGCAGTTCTTC	CASSQEGRVLFRYNEQFF
TRBV11-3	TRBJ2-7	many	.	TGTGCCAGCAGCTTACAGGGCCTACCCTACGAGCAGTACTTC	CASSLQGLPYEQYF
TRBV20-1	TRBJ2-5	few	TRBD2	TGCAGTGCTAGAGCCGTAGCGGGAGTCCGGGAGACCCAGTACTTC	CSARAVAGVRETQYF
TRBV12-3/TRBV12-4	TRBJ1-2	many	.	TGTGCCAGCACCACCGACCCTGCCGGCTATGGCTACACCTTC	CASTTDPAGYGYTF
TRBV5-1	TRBJ2-7	.	.	TGCGCCAGCAGCAATACAGGTTACGAGCAGTACTTC	CASSNTGYEQYF
TRBV9	TRBJ2-7	.	.	TGTGCCAGCAGCGTAGCACCAGGGACCGATTACGAGCAGTACTTC	CASSVAPGTDYEQYF
TRBV28	TRBJ2-2	many	.	TGTGCCTCCGCGTGGAACACCGGGGAGCTGTTTTTT	CASAWNTGELFF
TRBV28	TRBJ1-4	many	.	TGTGCCAGCAGTTCGTCAGGGGAAACTAATGAAAAACTGTTTTTT	CASSSSGETNEKLFF
TRBV28	TRBJ1-3	few	.	TGTGCCAGCGGGGACTCCAAGGGTGGAAACACCATATATTTT	CASGDSKGGNTIYF
TRBV3-1	TRBJ2-7	few	.	TGTGCCAGCAGCCAATCCGACAGAGGCGAGCAGTACTTC	CASSQSDRGEQYF